Listed below are T cell receptor beta chains from one sample, sequenced in a study of CD8 T cells in Susac syndrome. Using its own MiXCR run on the immunoSEQ multiplex PCR reads, TCRdb lists one record per CDR3 protein. The sample lists some 96,000 distinct CDR3 sequences, about 93% occurring once. The specimen was CD4+ T cells from PBMCs. The receptors were gathered from a human donor with Susac syndrome. The CDR3 runs from the conserved cysteine through the conserved F or W. The order of the fields is V gene, J gene, D gene, clone size, CDR3 DNA, CDR3 protein. D genes are given only for firm matches. The size of a clone is reported for some rows only, either as once, few or many, or as a class for expanded clones.

v_call: TRBV20-1; j_call: TRBJ2-7; d_call: TRBD1; clone_size: .; cdr3_nt: TGCAGTGCCCTACAGGGGCCCTACGAGCAGTACTTC; cdr3_aa: CSALQGPYEQYF
v_call: TRBV11-2; j_call: TRBJ2-2; d_call: TRBD2; clone_size: .; cdr3_nt: TGTGCCAGCAGCTTAGCGGGGGGGCCACACACCGGGGAGCTGTTTTTT; cdr3_aa: CASSLAGGPHTGELFF
v_call: TRBV20-1; j_call: TRBJ2-1; d_call: .; clone_size: .; cdr3_nt: TGCAGTGCTAGAAAGGGGGACAATGAGCAGTTCTTC; cdr3_aa: CSARKGDNEQFF
v_call: TRBV4-1; j_call: TRBJ2-1; d_call: .; clone_size: .; cdr3_nt: TGCGCCAGCAGCCAAGTCCGACAGTTTGAGCAGTTCTTC; cdr3_aa: CASSQVRQFEQFF
v_call: TRBV25-1; j_call: TRBJ2-5; d_call: TRBD1; clone_size: .; cdr3_nt: TGTGCCAGCAGTGAATCGGCAGGGGGCGAGGAGACCCAGTACTTC; cdr3_aa: CASSESAGGEETQYF
v_call: TRBV20-1; j_call: TRBJ2-3; d_call: TRBD2; clone_size: .; cdr3_nt: TGCAGTGCTAGACTACTAGCGGGGGGTTCCACAGATACGCAGTATTTT; cdr3_aa: CSARLLAGGSTDTQYF
v_call: TRBV6-5; j_call: TRBJ1-5; d_call: .; clone_size: .; cdr3_nt: TGTGCCAGCAGTTCCCACAGTAGCGGACAGTCCCAGCATTTT; cdr3_aa: CASSSHSSGQSQHF
v_call: TRBV20-1; j_call: TRBJ1-5; d_call: TRBD1; clone_size: .; cdr3_nt: TGCAGTGCTAGAGATTCCAGACAGGGCGATAGCAATCAGCCCCAGCATTTT; cdr3_aa: CSARDSRQGDSNQPQHF
v_call: TRBV5-1; j_call: TRBJ2-5; d_call: TRBD1; clone_size: .; cdr3_nt: TGCGCCAGCAGCCTGAACGGACAGGGGGAAGGAGAGACCCAGTACTTC; cdr3_aa: CASSLNGQGEGETQYF
v_call: TRBV29-1; j_call: TRBJ1-2; d_call: .; clone_size: once; cdr3_nt: TGCAGCGTTGAATGGCCGGCATCCTATGGCTACACCTTC; cdr3_aa: CSVEWPASYGYTF
v_call: TRBV7-9; j_call: TRBJ2-1; d_call: .; clone_size: .; cdr3_nt: TGTGCCAGCGGGTCCCGAACAGGGATGCCTTTTAATGAGCAGTTCTTC; cdr3_aa: CASGSRTGMPFNEQFF
v_call: TRBV20-1; j_call: TRBJ2-1; d_call: .; clone_size: .; cdr3_nt: TGCAGTGCTAGAGATCCAGCGGGCTCCTCCTACAATGAGCAGTTCTTC; cdr3_aa: CSARDPAGSSYNEQFF
v_call: TRBV20-1; j_call: TRBJ2-3; d_call: .; clone_size: .; cdr3_nt: TGCAGTGCTAGTTTCGAGGGGGGGACAGATACGCAGTATTTT; cdr3_aa: CSASFEGGTDTQYF
v_call: TRBV6-1; j_call: TRBJ1-3; d_call: .; clone_size: .; cdr3_nt: TGTGCCAGCAGAACACAGACACTCGGCTCTGGAAACACCATATATTTT; cdr3_aa: CASRTQTLGSGNTIYF
v_call: TRBV7-2; j_call: TRBJ2-7; d_call: .; clone_size: once; cdr3_nt: TGTGCCAGCAGCCGCTGGGACGGTACCTACGAGCAGTACTTC; cdr3_aa: CASSRWDGTYEQYF
v_call: TRBV14; j_call: TRBJ1-1; d_call: TRBD1; clone_size: .; cdr3_nt: TGTGCCAGCAGCCTTATTACAGGGGCGAACACTGAAGCTTTCTTT; cdr3_aa: CASSLITGANTEAFF
v_call: TRBV6-1; j_call: TRBJ2-7; d_call: TRBD1; clone_size: .; cdr3_nt: TGTGCCAGCAGGGTGACAGGGTACTACGAGCAGTACTTC; cdr3_aa: CASRVTGYYEQYF
v_call: TRBV3-1; j_call: TRBJ1-2; d_call: .; clone_size: .; cdr3_nt: TGTGCCAGCAGCGAAAGGGGGGGCTATGGCTACACCTTC; cdr3_aa: CASSERGGYGYTF
v_call: TRBV7-8; j_call: TRBJ1-4; d_call: .; clone_size: .; cdr3_nt: TGTGCCAGCACCGATCGCGGGAGTCATGAAAAACTGTTTTTT; cdr3_aa: CASTDRGSHEKLFF
v_call: TRBV5-4; j_call: TRBJ2-2; d_call: TRBD2; clone_size: .; cdr3_nt: TGTGCCAGCAGCTGGACTAGCGGGGAGCCCACCGGGGAGCTGTTTTTT; cdr3_aa: CASSWTSGEPTGELFF
v_call: TRBV12-3/TRBV12-4; j_call: TRBJ2-1; d_call: TRBD2; clone_size: .; cdr3_nt: TGTGCCAGCAGTTCGATTTTCGGGACTAGCCACAATGAGCAGTTCTTC; cdr3_aa: CASSSIFGTSHNEQFF
v_call: TRBV27; j_call: TRBJ1-5; d_call: .; clone_size: .; cdr3_nt: TGTGCCAGCAGTAGGGCCGGAGTCAATCAGCCCCAGCATTTT; cdr3_aa: CASSRAGVNQPQHF